This entry lists 23 T cell receptor beta chains sequenced from one sample in a study of blood T cells in healthy people across ages. Sample-barcoded 5' priming and a J-beta primer mix drove a second PCR of roughly 7 to 11 cycles. TCRdb reprocessed the 5' RACE reads with MiXCR, giving one entry per CDR3 protein. In the table there are some 900,000 distinct CDR3 sequences, around 49% of which are singletons. The sequencing input was blood. The source is a man aged 25 to 40 in good health.

The chain carries TRBV7-3 and TRBJ2-3, with 12 bases identical to TRBD2. The J segment lost 5 bases and the V segment lost 5 bases, leaving 8 bases of the junction unmatched. Per the germline V gene, CDR1 is SGHTA and CDR2 is FQGTGA. The CDR3 sequence is 16 residues long. The CDR3 coding sequence is TGTGCCAGCAGCCCCAAGACTAGCGGGGGTTTAGATACGCAGTATTTT. Translating gives CASSPKTSGGLDTQYF.

The rearrangement uses TRBV6-5 and TRBJ2-7; D may be TRBD1 or TRBD2 (5 bases each). This CDR3 is 13 amino acids long. The V end was cut by 2 bases, the J end by 5 bases, with 10 bases between. Germline-derived CDR1 and CDR2 are MNHEY and SVGAGI. This CDR3 reads CASSYPGTDEQYF. CDR3 DNA: TGTGCCAGCAGTTACCCCGGGACCGACGAGCAGTACTTC.

The genes are TRBV7-2 and TRBJ2-3, with D hard to call. The V gene's germline CDR1 is SGHTA and CDR2 FQGNSA. Trimming removed 3 bases at V and 6 bases at J, with 7 bases between. The CDR3 covers 12 residues. Here the CDR3 reads CASSFIVDTQYF. The CDR3 DNA reads TGTGCCAGCAGCTTCATAGTGGATACGCAGTATTTT.

This clonotype was found a few times. This chain connects TRBV20-1 to TRBJ2-3; 9 positions match TRBD2. Trimming cost V 6 bases and J 8 bases; bases outside gene matches: 21. The V gene's germline CDR1 is DFQATT and CDR2 SNEGSKA (reference sequence). This CDR3 has 17 residues. In DNA, the CDR3 is TGCAGTGCCTTTATCCCGCGGGGGGGCCGTTTCATAGGTACGCAGTATTTT. This translates into CSAFIPRGGRFIGTQYF.

The J gene is TRBJ2-7, the V gene TRBV7-9, with D possibly matching TRBD1 (6 bases). The CDR3 extends over 15 amino acids. The V end was cut by 3 bases, the J end by 2 bases, with 14 bases between. Per the germline V gene, CDR1 is SEHNR and CDR2 is FQNEAQ (reference sequence). CDR3 nucleotides: TGTGCCAGCAGCTTCCCCGGGACATTGACCTACGAGCAGTACTTC. Its protein product is CASSFPGTLTYEQYF.

This clonotype occurred many times. This could be a read error, since a much larger clone is one nucleotide away. The chain employs TRBV20-1 and TRBJ2-5; 9 bases match TRBD2. Germline lookup yields CDR1 DFQATT and CDR2 SNEGSKA (reference sequence). This CDR3 has 14 residues. The V segment lost 1 base and the J segment 11 bases; nucleotides outside the gene matches: 11. Here the CDR3 DNA reads TGCAGTGCTAGAGTGCGGGGGGGCGTCAATGAGCAGTACTTC. It codes for CSARVRGGVNEQYF.

The J gene is TRBJ1-2, the V gene TRBV7-9, with no clear D. The CDR3 has 14 residues. CDR1 and CDR2 (germline): SEHNR, FQNEAQ (reference sequence). Trimming left V 1 base short and J 6 bases short, with 12 bases between. The CDR3 DNA is TGTGCCAGCAGCTTAGTCGGCCAGACCGATGGCTACACCTTC. This translates into CASSLVGQTDGYTF.

The chain carries TRBV4-1 and TRBJ2-3; perhaps TRBD1 as D (5 bases). The CDR3 totals 17 residues. The V end lost 1 base, the J end lost 0 bases, and 14 bases lay between the germline ends. In germline, CDR1 is MGHRA, CDR2 YSYEKL. The CDR3 loop reads CASSQGGSQASTDTQYF. The CDR3 DNA sequence: TGCGCCAGCAGCCAAGGGGGCTCGCAAGCCAGCACAGATACGCAGTATTTT.

The chain couples TRBV20-1 to TRBJ2-7; TRBD1 aligns across 7 bases. Germline lookup yields CDR1 DFQATT and CDR2 SNEGSKA (reference sequence). J gave up 5 bases and V 1 base, and 17 bases lay outside the gene matches. This CDR3 is built from 17 residues. CDR3 sequence reads: CSARGNYPGQLSDEQYF. Written as DNA, the CDR3 is TGCAGTGCTAGAGGTAATTACCCGGGACAGTTGAGTGACGAGCAGTACTTC.

This clonotype has at least ten counts. The CDR3: CSVGQGVKGNEQFF. CDR3 in DNA: TGCAGCGTTGGACAGGGGGTTAAAGGCAATGAGCAGTTCTTC. The chain recombines TRBV29-1 with TRBJ2-1; TRBD1 agrees at 9 bases. V lost 4 bases, J lost 6 bases, and 7 bases stayed unmatched. CDR3 length: 14 residues. Germline CDR1 reads SQVTM; CDR2 reads ANQGSEA.

V and J are TRBV20-1 and TRBJ2-3; maybe TRBD2 (7 bases). The V gene lost 3 bases and the J gene lost 6 bases, with 25 bases spanning the gap. The V gene's germline CDR1 is DFQATT and CDR2 SNEGSKA (reference sequence). The CDR3 is made up of 17 amino acids. The CDR3 loop is CSASFGGPHTTTDTQYF. In DNA form, the CDR3 reads TGCAGTGCTAGCTTCGGGGGGCCACACACAACCACTGATACGCAGTATTTT.

This chain uses TRBV7-6 with TRBJ2-3, with unresolved D. Trimming pared 5 bases from V and 6 bases from J, leaving 15 bases between. Looked up from germline, CDR1 is SGHVS and CDR2 is FNYEAQ. The CDR3 runs 14 residues. The CDR3 sequence is CASSLRVPVDTQYF. Here the CDR3 DNA reads TGTGCCAGCAGCCTAAGGGTCCCTGTGGATACGCAGTATTTT.

The chain combines TRBV5-1 with TRBJ2-1; a weak D match, TRBD2 (6 bases). The V gene's germline CDR1 is SGHRS and CDR2 YFSETQ. This CDR3 has 15 amino acids. V lost 3 bases and J lost 7, with 17 bases in between. DNA for the CDR3: TGCGCCAGCAGCTGGATGGCCCAGGAGGGGAATGAGCAGTTCTTC. The encoded protein is CASSWMAQEGNEQFF.

The rearrangement joins TRBV6-6 to TRBJ2-5; the D gene is possibly TRBD1 (6 bases). CDR3 size: 16 residues. V shed 8 bases and J shed 1 base, with 20 bases lying between them. Germline CDR1 MNHNY, CDR2 SVGAGI (reference sequence). The CDR3 DNA is TGTGCCAGCGGAATCGCGAGGGGGTATGGCCAAGAGACCCAGTACTTC. It codes for CASGIARGYGQETQYF.

This clonotype has more than one count but fewer than ten. The chain employs TRBV2 and TRBJ2-3; D perhaps matches TRBD2 (6 bases). Per germline, CDR1 SNHLY and CDR2 FYNNEI. The CDR3 length is 14 residues. The germline V and J ends were trimmed by 7 bases and 4 bases, with 15 bases remaining between them. The CDR3 DNA reads as TGTGCCAGCAAACCGGCCCCGGGGGCAGATACGCAGTATTTT. Its protein product is CASKPAPGADTQYF.

This clonotype was found a few times. V gene TRBV4-1 combines with J gene TRBJ1-5, with D possibly TRBD1 on 6 matching bases. This CDR3 has 17 amino acids. Trimming removed 0 bases from V and 4 bases from J, with 16 bases in between. Per the germline V gene, CDR1 is MGHRA and CDR2 is YSYEKL. CDR3 sequence (DNA): TGCGCCAGCAGCCAAGATAGGGGAACGCAGGGGAATCAGCCCCAGCATTTT. Translation gives CASSQDRGTQGNQPQHF.

This clonotype was found many times. The rearrangement uses TRBV7-2 and TRBJ2-7; D gene uncertain. V lost 1 base and J 4 bases, leaving 5 bases between the germline ends. Germline CDR1 SGHTA, CDR2 FQGNSA. CDR3 size: 12 residues. Here the CDR3 reads CASSLVLYEQYF. The CDR3 nucleotides are TGTGCCAGCAGCTTAGTCCTATACGAGCAGTACTTC.

In DNA form, the CDR3 reads TGTGCCAGCAGTGGGCCCATGGGGCTGCCCTACGAGCAGTACTTC. It is translated as CASSGPMGLPYEQYF. This chain uses TRBV6-1 with TRBJ2-7, with D perhaps matching TRBD1 (5 bases). CDR3 length equals 15 residues. Trimming stripped 4 bases from V and 2 bases from J, with 15 bases between. Germline lookup yields CDR1 MNHNS and CDR2 SASEGT.

This clonotype has more than one count but fewer than ten. V is TRBV28 and J is TRBJ2-2; D uncertain. Germline assignment: CDR1 MDHEN and CDR2 SYDVKM. V lost 6 bases and J lost 0, with 8 bases in between. The CDR3 sequence is 14 residues long. The CDR3 coding sequence is TGTGCCAGCAGGGGATACCCGAACACCGGGGAGCTGTTTTTT. Translated: CASRGYPNTGELFF.

This clonotype was observed a few times. The chain has TRBV2 and TRBJ1-4; possible D gene TRBD1, 6 bases. Per the germline V gene, CDR1 is SNHLY and CDR2 is FYNNEI. The V gene lost 4 bases and the J gene lost 8 bases, with 17 bases spanning the gap. The CDR3 totals 15 residues. CDR3 nucleotide sequence: TGTGCCAGCAGTGGAATTACAGGAACAGGGGAAAAACTGTTTTTT. Its protein is CASSGITGTGEKLFF.

The rearrangement links TRBV6-6 to TRBJ1-1; a weak D match, TRBD1 (6 bases). CDR1 is MNHNY, CDR2 SVGAGI, per germline (reference sequence). The CDR3 is made up of 16 amino acids. Trimming pared 8 bases from V and 0 bases from J, leaving 19 bases between. The CDR3 sequence: CASLTGPPWMNTEAFF. The CDR3 bases are TGTGCCAGCCTTACAGGGCCCCCGTGGATGAACACTGAAGCTTTCTTT.

CDR3 coding DNA: TGTGCCAGCAGCGTAGAGGACGGAACGTTTAACTATGGCTACACCTTC. This sequence encodes CASSVEDGTFNYGYTF. The rearrangement links TRBV9 to TRBJ1-2; D gene ambiguous. Germline V gives CDR1 SGDLS, CDR2 YYNGEE. Deletions cut 0 bases from V and 1 base from J, with 13 bases between. The CDR3 length is 16 residues.

This clonotype was detected a few times. This chain joins TRBV12-3 or TRBV12-4 and TRBJ2-1, with D tentatively TRBD1 or TRBD2 (6 bases each). Trimming pared 8 bases from V and 7 bases from J, leaving 12 bases between. This CDR3 spans 12 amino acids. DNA of the CDR3: TGTGCCAGCGGGGGGCCAAATAATGAGCAGTTCTTC. Translated: CASGGPNNEQFF.